The rows below give T cell receptor beta chains drawn from one sample of a study of early T cells in non-severe SARS-CoV-2 infection. MiXCR, run by TCRdb on the 5' RACE reads, gives a single entry per CDR3 protein. Of some 40,000 distinct CDR3 sequences listed, roughly 5% are singletons. Material: whole blood. The receptors here all came from an adult who was a healthcare worker with PCR-confirmed SARS-CoV-2 infection or an uninfected control (not recorded which). Both conserved end residues are part of each CDR3. Fields, in order: clone size, V gene, J gene, D gene, CDR3 DNA, CDR3 protein. D genes are given only for firm matches. The size of a clone is reported for some rows only, either as once, few or many, or as a class for expanded clones.

many	TRBV15	TRBJ2-7	NA	TGTGCCACCAGCAGAGATGCACGGTTCGTGTCCTACGAGCAGTACTTC	CATSRDARFVSYEQYF
few	TRBV5-1	TRBJ2-1	NA	TGCGCCAGCAGCTTTGAGTTCGACACCCCCTACAATGAGCAGTTCTTC	CASSFEFDTPYNEQFF
NA	TRBV11-3	TRBJ2-3	NA	TGTGCCAGCAGCTTAGGACTCGGCGGATCCACAGATACGCAGTATTTT	CASSLGLGGSTDTQYF
NA	TRBV29-1	TRBJ2-1	NA	TGCAGCGGGGCCCCCTGGGACTCCTACAATGAGCAGTTCTTC	CSGAPWDSYNEQFF
NA	TRBV3-1	TRBJ2-2	NA	TGTGCCAGCAGCCAAAGGCCGCAGTCCGCGAACACCGGGGAGCTGTTTTTT	CASSQRPQSANTGELFF
many	TRBV7-9	TRBJ1-2	TRBD1	TGTGCCAGCAGCTTAGTTTTCGGGACAGGGTATGGCTACACCTTC	CASSLVFGTGYGYTF
many	TRBV6-1	TRBJ1-3	TRBD1	TGTGCCAGCAGTGAAGCGGCTACAGGGGTTGGAAACACCATATATTTT	CASSEAATGVGNTIYF
many	TRBV7-9	TRBJ2-2	NA	TGTGCCAGCAGCCCACCTCGAGGGGGGGCAGGCACCGGGGAGCTGTTTTTT	CASSPPRGGAGTGELFF
many	TRBV28	TRBJ2-7	NA	TGTGCCAGCGGCATCTCCGGGGGTATCTACGAGCAGTACTTC	CASGISGGIYEQYF
few	TRBV12-3/TRBV12-4	TRBJ1-4	TRBD1	TGTGCCAGCAGTCCCGGAGGGGGCCGAAATGAAAAACTGTTTTTT	CASSPGGGRNEKLFF
many	TRBV14	TRBJ1-6	NA	TGTGCCAGCAGCCAAGTAGGGAATGCTAATTCACCCCTCCACTTT	CASSQVGNANSPLHF
many	TRBV20-1	TRBJ1-5	NA	TGCAGTGCTAGTCTTAGGGCAGGGAGGAGCAATCAGCCCCAGCATTTT	CSASLRAGRSNQPQHF
few	TRBV28	TRBJ2-2	NA	TGTGCCAGCAGGGGAAACACCGGGGAGCTGTTTTTT	CASRGNTGELFF
many	TRBV11-2	TRBJ2-1	TRBD2	TGTGCCAGCAGCCGGGCGGGGGTCAATGAGCAGTTCTTC	CASSRAGVNEQFF
medium-sized	TRBV15	TRBJ2-1	TRBD2	TGTGCCACCAGCACGACTAGCGGGGGATACAATGAGCAGTTCTTC	CATSTTSGGYNEQFF
few	TRBV6-6	TRBJ2-1	NA	TGTGCCAGCAGCAACCGACGGAGCTCCTACAATGAGCAGTTCTTC	CASSNRRSSYNEQFF
many	TRBV5-1	TRBJ2-5	TRBD2	TGCGCCAGCAGCTTAGCGGGAGGAGAGACCCAGTACTTC	CASSLAGGETQYF
many	TRBV7-2	TRBJ2-3	NA	TGTGCCAGCAGCCCGCCAGGCACAGATACGCAGTATTTT	CASSPPGTDTQYF
many	TRBV10-1	TRBJ2-5	NA	TGCGCCAGCAGTGAGTCAGGGGGCCAAGAGACCCAGTACTTC	CASSESGGQETQYF
many	TRBV7-8	TRBJ2-7	NA	TGTGCCAGCAGCCTTGAGAGACCCAGCAAGCAGTACTTC	CASSLERPSKQYF
many	TRBV11-2	TRBJ1-5	NA	TGTGCCAGCAGCTCCGGGCAGTCTAGCAATCAGCCCCAGCATTTT	CASSSGQSSNQPQHF
NA	TRBV6-2/TRBV6-3	TRBJ2-1	NA	TGTGCCAGCAGATACCCAAAAAATGAGCAGTTCTTC	CASRYPKNEQFF
few	TRBV7-9	TRBJ2-2	NA	TGTGCCAGCAGCTTATTAGGTTCCGGGGAGCTGTTTTTT	CASSLLGSGELFF
many	TRBV5-1	TRBJ2-7	NA	TGCGCCAGCAGCCCTTCGGCCCGGACGAGCTACGAGCAGTACTTC	CASSPSARTSYEQYF
many	TRBV24-1	TRBJ2-5	NA	TGTGCCACCAGTGATCAGTCGTACCAAGAGACCCAGTACTTC	CATSDQSYQETQYF
NA	TRBV29-1	TRBJ2-7	NA	TGCAGCGTCACTAGTTCCGACGAGCAGTACTTC	CSVTSSDEQYF
many	TRBV7-6	TRBJ1-3	TRBD1	TGTGCCAGCAGCCCACGGACAGGGACCTTACTCCAATATTTT	CASSPRTGTLLQYF
many	TRBV10-1	TRBJ2-1	NA	TGCGCCAGCAGTGAGAGACGGGATGGGAGTGAGCAGTTCTTC	CASSERRDGSEQFF
many	TRBV5-4	TRBJ2-7	TRBD1	TGTGCCAGCAGCCGTAGGGACAGAGCCTACGAGCAGTACTTC	CASSRRDRAYEQYF
many	TRBV6-2/TRBV6-3	TRBJ2-4	NA	TGTGCCAGCACCCCCCGGGTGGGGCTAAACATTCAGTACTTC	CASTPRVGLNIQYF
medium-sized	TRBV7-9	TRBJ2-1	NA	TGTGCCAGCAGCCCCGCGTCAGGGAACTACAATGAGCAGTTCTTC	CASSPASGNYNEQFF
few	TRBV9	TRBJ1-6	TRBD1	TGTGCCAGCAGCGGAGGACAGGGAGGGTTTTCCTATAATTCACCCCTCCACTTT	CASSGGQGGFSYNSPLHF
NA	TRBV29-1	TRBJ2-2	NA	TGCAGCGTTGAAGGAGTCCTCCCGAACACCGGGGAGCTGTTTTTT	CSVEGVLPNTGELFF
many	TRBV29-1	TRBJ2-7	TRBD2	TGCAGCGCCCGTTCAGCGGGGGAGTACGAGCAGTACTTC	CSARSAGEYEQYF
many	TRBV20-1	TRBJ1-1	TRBD1	TGCAGTGCTAGGGACCCAGGGGGGTTTGAAGCTTTCTTT	CSARDPGGFEAFF
many	TRBV12-3/TRBV12-4	TRBJ2-1	TRBD2	TGTGCGTCCAGGGAGGGATTTGATGAGCAGTTCTTC	CASREGFDEQFF
many	TRBV5-1	TRBJ2-7	TRBD1	TGCGCCAGCAAATATAGGACAGGGGATATCTACGAGCAGTACTTC	CASKYRTGDIYEQYF
NA	TRBV5-4	TRBJ2-1	TRBD2	TGTGCCAGCAGCTTGGCCCCCGGGACTAGCTATGAGCAGTTCTTC	CASSLAPGTSYEQFF
many	TRBV7-9	TRBJ2-2	NA	TGTGCCAGCAGCTTAGCCCCACAGGGAGACAGAACCGGGGAGCTGTTTTTT	CASSLAPQGDRTGELFF
many	TRBV27	TRBJ1-1	NA	TGTGCCAGCAGTTTAAGGTATCCGACCGGGACTGAAGCTTTCTTT	CASSLRYPTGTEAFF
many	TRBV7-6	TRBJ1-2	NA	TGTGCCAGCAGCTTACTACAGGGTGACGGTGGCTACACCTTC	CASSLLQGDGGYTF
once	TRBV6-2/TRBV6-3	TRBJ2-1	TRBD1	TGTGCCAGCAGTCCAACCAGGGGACAGGGGATCTACAATGAGCAGTTCTTC	CASSPTRGQGIYNEQFF
NA	TRBV5-1	TRBJ2-2	TRBD2	TGCGCCAGCAGCCTCACACAGACTAGCGGGAACACCGGGGAGCTGTTTTTT	CASSLTQTSGNTGELFF
NA	TRBV6-1	TRBJ2-2	TRBD1	TGTGCCAGCAGTGCTTCGACAGGGACCAACACCGGGGAGCTGTTTTTT	CASSASTGTNTGELFF
many	TRBV21-1	TRBJ2-5	NA	TGTGCCAGCAGCCTCCCGGGGGACCAAGAGACCCAGTACTTC	CASSLPGDQETQYF
medium-sized	TRBV28	TRBJ2-1	TRBD2	TGTGCCAGCAGTTTAGTAGCGGGAGGCAACAATGAGCAGTTCTTC	CASSLVAGGNNEQFF
many	TRBV11-2	TRBJ2-1	TRBD2	TGTGCCAGCAGCCTAGCGGGAGGGCCATCTTATGAGCAGTTCTTC	CASSLAGGPSYEQFF
many	TRBV18	TRBJ1-1	TRBD1	TGTGCCAGCTCACCCCCGGACAGGGCAAGAACCCGGGCTTTCTTT	CASSPPDRARTRAFF
many	TRBV12-3/TRBV12-4	TRBJ1-4	NA	TGTGCCAGCAGACGCGAAAATGAAAAACTGTTTTTT	CASRRENEKLFF
many	TRBV6-6	TRBJ1-2	TRBD1	TGTGCCAGCAGTTCCCATCTCCCAGGGGGCGGCTATGGCTACACCTTC	CASSSHLPGGGYGYTF
few	TRBV4-3	TRBJ2-1	TRBD1	TGCGCCAGCAGCCAAGATGTACGGACAGGGGGATACAATGAGCAGTTCTTC	CASSQDVRTGGYNEQFF
many	TRBV21-1	TRBJ2-1	NA	TGTGCCAGCAGCACCGCCCCCGGGACGCCGGGGAATGAGCAGTTCTTC	CASSTAPGTPGNEQFF
NA	TRBV4-3	TRBJ2-3	TRBD2	TGCGCCAGCAGCCAGGGAGCGGGGGGGCCTTCAGATACGCAGTATTTT	CASSQGAGGPSDTQYF
few	TRBV29-1	TRBJ2-1	TRBD1	TGCAGCGTTGACGTGGGACAGAGCTCCTACAATGAGCAGTTCTTC	CSVDVGQSSYNEQFF
many	TRBV2	TRBJ2-7	TRBD1	TGTGCCAGCAGATGGACAGGTCAAGAGGACGAGCAGTACTTC	CASRWTGQEDEQYF